A selection of T cell receptor beta chains follows, all from one sample in a study of T cells in Graves' hyperthyroidism and ophthalmopathy. MiXCR, applied by TCRdb to the multiplex PCR reads, yields one record per CDR3 protein. This sample has fewer than 500,000 distinct CDR3 sequences; about 15% occur once, and the top ten carry 13%. The sample comprised blood. The receptors shown here come from a man aged 18 to 30 with Graves' ophthalmopathy. Each CDR3 is given with its conserved first and last residue. D genes are given only for firm matches. Size tells how often a clone was seen (once, few, many) or the class of an expanded clone, and some rows leave it out.

J: TRBJ2-1
V: TRBV6-6
D: TRBD2
size: many
DNA: TGTGCCAGCAGTTACCCGGGACTAGCGGAGTTCTTC
CDR3: CASSYPGLAEFF

J: TRBJ1-2
V: TRBV6-1
D: .
size: .
DNA: TGTGCCAGCAGTTTAATGCAGGGTCGGCGAGATGGCTACACCTTC
CDR3: CASSLMQGRRDGYTF

J: TRBJ2-2
V: TRBV7-2
D: .
size: .
DNA: TGTGCCAGCAGCTTAACCCCAGGGGTCCGGGAGCTGTTTTTT
CDR3: CASSLTPGVRELFF

J: TRBJ2-3
V: TRBV7-2
D: .
size: .
DNA: TGTGCCAGCAGCTTATATTCAGACACAGATACGCAGTATTTT
CDR3: CASSLYSDTDTQYF

J: TRBJ2-1
V: TRBV4-1
D: .
size: many
DNA: TGCGCCAGCAGCCAATTAGAGGGGAGAGGGGGCAATGAGCAGTTCTTC
CDR3: CASSQLEGRGGNEQFF

J: TRBJ1-3
V: TRBV20-1
D: TRBD1
size: many
DNA: TGCAGTGTCCGGGGACAGGGGGTTGCTGGAAACACCATATATTTT
CDR3: CSVRGQGVAGNTIYF

J: TRBJ1-2
V: TRBV2
D: TRBD1
size: many
DNA: TGTGCCAGCAGACCGGGACAGACGAGAGCAGGGCAAGGCTACACCTTC
CDR3: CASRPGQTRAGQGYTF

J: TRBJ1-6
V: TRBV7-6
D: .
size: .
DNA: TGTGCCAGCAGCAACCGGGACTCCCAAAGCTCCTATAATTCACCCCTCCACTTT
CDR3: CASSNRDSQSSYNSPLHF

J: TRBJ2-3
V: TRBV20-1
D: .
size: many
DNA: TGCAGTGCTTACTACCCACGCACAGATACGCAGTATTTT
CDR3: CSAYYPRTDTQYF

J: TRBJ2-5
V: TRBV7-9
D: .
size: many
DNA: TGTGCCAGCAGCTTATTCCTTGAGACCCAGTACTTC
CDR3: CASSLFLETQYF